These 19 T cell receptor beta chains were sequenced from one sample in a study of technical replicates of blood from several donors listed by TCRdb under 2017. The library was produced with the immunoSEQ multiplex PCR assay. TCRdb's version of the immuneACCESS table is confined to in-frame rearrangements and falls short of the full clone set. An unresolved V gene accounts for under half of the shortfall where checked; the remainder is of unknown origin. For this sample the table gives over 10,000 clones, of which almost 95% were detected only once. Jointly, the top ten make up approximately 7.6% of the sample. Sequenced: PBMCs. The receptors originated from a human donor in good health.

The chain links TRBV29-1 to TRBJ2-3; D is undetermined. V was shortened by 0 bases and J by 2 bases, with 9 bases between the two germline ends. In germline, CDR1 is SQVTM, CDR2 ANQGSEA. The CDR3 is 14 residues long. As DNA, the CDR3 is TGCAGCGTTGAAGACTGGGCTTCCACAGATACGCAGTATTTT. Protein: CSVEDWASTDTQYF.

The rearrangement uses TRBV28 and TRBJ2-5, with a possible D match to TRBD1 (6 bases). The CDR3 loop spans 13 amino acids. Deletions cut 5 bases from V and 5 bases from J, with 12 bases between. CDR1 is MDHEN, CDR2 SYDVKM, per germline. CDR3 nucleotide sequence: TGTGCCAGCAGTGCTCAGGGGTGGGAGACCCAGTACTTC. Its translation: CASSAQGWETQYF.

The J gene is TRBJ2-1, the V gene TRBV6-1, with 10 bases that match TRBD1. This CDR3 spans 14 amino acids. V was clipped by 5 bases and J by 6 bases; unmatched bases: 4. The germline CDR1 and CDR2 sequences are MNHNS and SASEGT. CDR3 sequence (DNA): TGTGCCAGCAGTCGGGACAGGGGCTTCAATGAGCAGTTCTTC. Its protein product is CASSRDRGFNEQFF.

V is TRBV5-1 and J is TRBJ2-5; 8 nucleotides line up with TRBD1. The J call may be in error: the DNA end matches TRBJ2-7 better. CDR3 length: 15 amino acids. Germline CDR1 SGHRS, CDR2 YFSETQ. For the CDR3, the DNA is TGCGCCAGCAGCTCCGGGGACAGGTTTCCCTACGAGCAGTACTTC. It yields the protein CASSSGDRFPYEQYF.

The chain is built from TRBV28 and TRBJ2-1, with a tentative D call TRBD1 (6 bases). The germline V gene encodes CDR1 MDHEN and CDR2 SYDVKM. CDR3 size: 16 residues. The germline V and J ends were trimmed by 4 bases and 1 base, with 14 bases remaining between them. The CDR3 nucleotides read TGTGCCAGCAGTTCACCAGGGGACGGGTCCTACAATGAGCAGTTCTTC. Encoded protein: CASSSPGDGSYNEQFF.

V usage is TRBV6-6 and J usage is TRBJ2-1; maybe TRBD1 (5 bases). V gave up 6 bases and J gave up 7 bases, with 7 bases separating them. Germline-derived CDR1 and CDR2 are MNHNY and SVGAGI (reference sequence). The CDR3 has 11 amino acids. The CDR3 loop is CASRQENEQFF. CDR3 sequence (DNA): TGTGCCAGCAGACAGGAGAATGAGCAGTTCTTC.

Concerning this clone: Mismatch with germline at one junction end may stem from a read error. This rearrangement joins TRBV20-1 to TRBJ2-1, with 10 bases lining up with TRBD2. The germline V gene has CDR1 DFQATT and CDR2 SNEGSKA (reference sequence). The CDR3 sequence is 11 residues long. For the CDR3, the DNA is TGCAGTGCTAGAGACGGGACTAGCGACCTCTTC. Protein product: CSARDGTSDLF.

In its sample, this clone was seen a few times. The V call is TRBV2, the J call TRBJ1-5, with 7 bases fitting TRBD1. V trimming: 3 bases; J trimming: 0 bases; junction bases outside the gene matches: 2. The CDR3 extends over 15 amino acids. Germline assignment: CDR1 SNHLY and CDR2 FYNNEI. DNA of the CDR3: TGTGCCAGCAGTGACTCAGGGGGTAGCAATCAGCCCCAGCATTTT. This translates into CASSDSGGSNQPQHF.

In DNA form, the CDR3 reads TGCGCCAGCAGCCCCGAGACCGGGTTGCCCCAGCATTTT. Its translation: CASSPETGLPQHF. The J gene is TRBJ1-5, the V gene TRBV10-2; D call uncertain. V was cut by 6 bases and J by 9 bases, with 15 bases left in between. The CDR3 covers 13 residues. Germline CDR1 reads WSHSY; CDR2 reads SAAADI.

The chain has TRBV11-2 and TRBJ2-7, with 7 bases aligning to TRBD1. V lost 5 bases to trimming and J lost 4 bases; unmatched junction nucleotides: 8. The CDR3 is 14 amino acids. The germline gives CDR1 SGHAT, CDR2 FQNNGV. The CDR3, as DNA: TGTGCCAGCAGCCGACAGGGCCTGGAATACGAGCAGTACTTC. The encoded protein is CASSRQGLEYEQYF.

The CDR3 spells CASSQETYGDTQYF. DNA for the CDR3: TGCGCCAGCAGCCAAGAGACGTACGGGGATACGCAGTATTTT. This chain uses TRBV4-1 with TRBJ2-3; D call uncertain. Germline CDR1 reads MGHRA; CDR2 reads YSYEKL. The CDR3 length is 14 residues. Trimming pared 0 bases from V and 6 bases from J, leaving 10 bases between.

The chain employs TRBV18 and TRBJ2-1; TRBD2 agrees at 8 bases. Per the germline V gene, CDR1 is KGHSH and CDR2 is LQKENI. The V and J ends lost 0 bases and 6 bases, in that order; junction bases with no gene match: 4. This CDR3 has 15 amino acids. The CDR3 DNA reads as TGTGCCAGCTCACCACCGGGACTAGGGGCCAATGAGCAGTTCTTC. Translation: CASSPPGLGANEQFF.

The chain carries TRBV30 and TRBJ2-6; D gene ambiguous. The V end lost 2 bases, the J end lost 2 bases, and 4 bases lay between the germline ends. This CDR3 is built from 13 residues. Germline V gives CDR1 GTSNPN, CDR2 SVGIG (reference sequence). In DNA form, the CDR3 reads TGTGCCTGGAGTCTCGCTGGGGCCAACGTCCTGACTTTC. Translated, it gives CAWSLAGANVLTF. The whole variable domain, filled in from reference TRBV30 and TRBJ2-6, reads SQTIHQWPATLVQPVGSPLSLECTVEGTSNPNLYWYRQAAGRGLQLLFYSVGIGQISSEVPQNLSASRPQDRQFILSSKKLLLSDSGFYLCAWSLAGANVLTFGAGSRLTVL.

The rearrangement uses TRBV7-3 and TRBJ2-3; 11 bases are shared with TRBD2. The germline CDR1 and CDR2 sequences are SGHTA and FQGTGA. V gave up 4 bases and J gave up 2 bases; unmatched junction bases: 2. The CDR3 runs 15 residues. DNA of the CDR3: TGTGCCAGCAGCTCGGGACTAGCGGCCACAGATACGCAGTATTTT. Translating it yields CASSSGLAATDTQYF.

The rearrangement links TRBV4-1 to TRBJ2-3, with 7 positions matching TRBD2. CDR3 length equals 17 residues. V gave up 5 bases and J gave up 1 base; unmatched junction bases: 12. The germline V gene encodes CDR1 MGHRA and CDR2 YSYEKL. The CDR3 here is CASSGTGAGMGTDTQYF. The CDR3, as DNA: TGCGCCAGCAGCGGTACGGGAGCGGGAATGGGCACAGATACGCAGTATTTT.

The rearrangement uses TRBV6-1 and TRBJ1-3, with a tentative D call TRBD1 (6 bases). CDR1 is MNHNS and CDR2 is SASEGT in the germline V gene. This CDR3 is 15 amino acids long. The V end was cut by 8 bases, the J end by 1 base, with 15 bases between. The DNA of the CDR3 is TGTGCCAGCTGGGCGGGGGCTGATTCTGGAAACACCATATATTTT. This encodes CASWAGADSGNTIYF.

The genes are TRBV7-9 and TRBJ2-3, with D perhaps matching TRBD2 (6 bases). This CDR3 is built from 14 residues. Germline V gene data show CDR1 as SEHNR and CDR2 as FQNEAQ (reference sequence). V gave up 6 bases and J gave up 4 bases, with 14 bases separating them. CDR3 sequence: CASRETGAPDTQYF. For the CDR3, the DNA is TGTGCCAGCAGGGAGACGGGAGCCCCAGATACGCAGTATTTT.

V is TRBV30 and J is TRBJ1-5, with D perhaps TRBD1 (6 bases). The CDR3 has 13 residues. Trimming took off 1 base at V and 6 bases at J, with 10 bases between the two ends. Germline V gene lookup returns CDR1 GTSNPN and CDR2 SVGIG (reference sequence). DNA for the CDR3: TGTGCCTGGAGTGACAGGGTCGGTCAGCCCCAGCATTTT. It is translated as CAWSDRVGQPQHF.

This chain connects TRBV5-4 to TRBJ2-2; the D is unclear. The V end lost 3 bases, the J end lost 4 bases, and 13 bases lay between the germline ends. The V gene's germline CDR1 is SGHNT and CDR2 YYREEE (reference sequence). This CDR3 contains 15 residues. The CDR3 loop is CASSSLLSRTGELFF. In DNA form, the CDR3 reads TGTGCCAGCAGCTCCCTACTTTCTCGCACCGGGGAGCTGTTTTTT.